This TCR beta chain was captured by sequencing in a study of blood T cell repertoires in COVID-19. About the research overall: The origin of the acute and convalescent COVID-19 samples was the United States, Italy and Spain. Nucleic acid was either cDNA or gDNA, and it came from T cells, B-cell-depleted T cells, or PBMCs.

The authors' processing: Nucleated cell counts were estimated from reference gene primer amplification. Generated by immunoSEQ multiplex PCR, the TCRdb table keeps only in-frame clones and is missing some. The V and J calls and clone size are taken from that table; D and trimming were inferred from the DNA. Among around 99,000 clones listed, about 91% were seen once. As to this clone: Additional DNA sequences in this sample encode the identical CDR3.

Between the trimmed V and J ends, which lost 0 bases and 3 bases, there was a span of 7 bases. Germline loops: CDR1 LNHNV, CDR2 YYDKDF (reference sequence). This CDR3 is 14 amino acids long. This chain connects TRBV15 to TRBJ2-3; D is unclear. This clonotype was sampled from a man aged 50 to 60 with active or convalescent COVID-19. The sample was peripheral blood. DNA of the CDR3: TGTGCCACCAGCAGAGATACCGGGACAGATACGCAGTATTTT. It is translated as CATSRDTGTDTQYF.